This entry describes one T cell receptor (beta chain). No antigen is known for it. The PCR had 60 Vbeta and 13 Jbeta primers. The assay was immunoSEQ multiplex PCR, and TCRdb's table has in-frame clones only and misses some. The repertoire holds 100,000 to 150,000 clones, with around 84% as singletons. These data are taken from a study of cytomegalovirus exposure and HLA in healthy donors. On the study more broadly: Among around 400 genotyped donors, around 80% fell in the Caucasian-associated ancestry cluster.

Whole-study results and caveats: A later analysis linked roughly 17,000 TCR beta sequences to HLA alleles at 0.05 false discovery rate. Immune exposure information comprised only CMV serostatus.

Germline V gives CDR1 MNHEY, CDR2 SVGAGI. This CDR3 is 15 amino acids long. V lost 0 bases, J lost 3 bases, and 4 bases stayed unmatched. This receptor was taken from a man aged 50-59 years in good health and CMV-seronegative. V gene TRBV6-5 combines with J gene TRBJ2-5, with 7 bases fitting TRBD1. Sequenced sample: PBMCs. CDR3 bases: TGTGCCAGCAGTTACTCCACGACAGGGAAAGAGACCCAGTACTTC. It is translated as CASSYSTTGKETQYF.